The next 19 T cell receptor beta chains were all read from a single sample in a study of monozygotic twins with inflammatory bowel disease. TCRdb processed the 5' RACE reads again and assigns one entry to each CDR3 protein, with no DNA. The sample data list approximately 340,000 distinct CDR3 sequences. The sample consisted of blood. The receptors come from a human donor with ulcerative colitis or Crohn's disease, or a healthy co-twin of an affected twin (not recorded which).

The chain is built from TRBV7-9 and TRBJ2-1. The germline CDR1 and CDR2 sequences are SEHNR and FQNEAQ (reference sequence). The CDR3 consists of 16 residues. CDR3 loop: CASSLRPDSSYNEQFF.

The chain joins TRBV5-1 to TRBJ2-7. The CDR3 has 13 residues. The germline V gene has CDR1 SGHRS and CDR2 YFSETQ. The CDR3 loop is CASSSWGSYEQYF. Full variable domain (outside the CDR3, taken from reference TRBV5-1 and TRBJ2-7): KAGVTQTPRYLIKTRGQQVTLSCSPISGHRSVSWYQQTPGQGLQFLFEYFSETQRNKGNFPGRFSGRQFSNSRSEMNVSTLELGDSALYLCASSSWGSYEQYFGPGTRLTVT.

The chain is built from TRBV5-1 and TRBJ2-5; the D gene TCRdb calls, TRBD1, cannot be checked with no DNA. Germline loops: CDR1 SGHRS, CDR2 YFSETQ. CDR3 length: 15 residues. This CDR3 reads CASSLHSTGVETQYF.

The chain is built from TRBV5-4 and TRBJ2-2. Germline lookup yields CDR1 SGHNT and CDR2 YYREEE (reference sequence). The CDR3 consists of 15 residues. CDR3 amino acids: CASSLTLGNTGELFF.

The chain employs TRBV6-1 and TRBJ2-1; the TCRdb D gene call, TRBD1, has no DNA to confirm it. This CDR3 is 14 amino acids long. Per the germline V gene, CDR1 is MNHNS and CDR2 is SASEGT. The CDR3 reads CASSHTDSPNEQFF.

The V and J genes are TRBV29-1 and TRBJ2-3; TCRdb's assignment of TRBD1 cannot be checked, as there is no DNA. Germline CDR1 SQVTM, CDR2 ANQGSEA. CDR3 length: 16 amino acids. The CDR3 here is CSVTKGSGTSTDTQYF.

The J gene is TRBJ2-1, the V gene TRBV9; TCRdb outputs TRBD2, but without DNA this stays unchecked. CDR1 SGDLS and CDR2 YYNGEE come from the germline V gene. The CDR3 runs 16 residues. Here the CDR3 reads CASSVSSAGGYNEQFF.

The rearrangement uses TRBV3-1 and TRBJ2-2. CDR1 and CDR2 from the germline V gene are LGHDT and YNNKEL (reference sequence). This CDR3 spans 14 amino acids. The CDR3 loop is CASSQTRNTGELFF.

The rearrangement joins TRBV18 to TRBJ2-5. CDR3 length: 15 amino acids. Germline V gene lookup returns CDR1 KGHSH and CDR2 LQKENI. The chain's CDR3 is CASSPPGSVRETQYF.

The gene calls are TRBV15 and TRBJ2-1; TCRdb outputs TRBD1, but without DNA this stays unchecked. The germline CDR1 and CDR2 sequences are LNHNV and YYDKDF (reference sequence). There are 14 residues in the CDR3. The CDR3 spells CATKNRDSYNEQFF.

The chain couples TRBV6-4 to TRBJ2-1; the TCRdb D gene call, TRBD1, has no DNA to confirm it. This CDR3 has 15 residues. CDR1 is MRHNA and CDR2 is SNTAGT in the germline V gene. CDR3 in amino acids: CASSHGAGDYNEQFF.

J is TRBJ2-1 and V is TRBV28; there is no DNA to check the TCRdb D call of TRBD1. The CDR3 runs 15 residues. Germline V CDR1 and CDR2: MDHEN, SYDVKM. CDR3 sequence reads: CASRHTGKRGNEQFF.

The V call is TRBV4-1, the J call TRBJ2-7; TCRdb's D gene call, TRBD1, goes unchecked for lack of DNA. The CDR3 totals 15 residues. The V gene's germline CDR1 is MGHRA and CDR2 YSYEKL. CDR3 sequence: CASSPRTGSSYEQYF.

The chain couples TRBV6-2 or TRBV6-3 to TRBJ2-7; TCRdb's assignment of TRBD1 cannot be checked, as there is no DNA. The CDR3 sequence is 14 residues long. Germline CDR1 reads MNHEY; CDR2 reads SVGEGT. CDR3: CASSYSTGGYEQYF.

This chain joins TRBV5-4 and TRBJ2-5; the D call of TRBD2 rests on TCRdb alone, since no DNA is present to check it. CDR1 and CDR2 from the germline V gene are SGHNT and YYREEE (reference sequence). The CDR3 runs 16 residues. CDR3 residues: CASSTGTSGKRETQYF. The whole variable domain, filled in from reference TRBV5-4 and TRBJ2-5, reads ETGVTQSPTHLIKTRGQQVTLRCSSQSGHNTVSWYQQALGQGPQFIFQYYREEENGRGNFPPRFSGLQFPNYSSELNVNALELDDSALYLCASSTGTSGKRETQYFGPGTRLLVL.

CDR3 protein: CASRGQGAYEQYF. V is TRBV11-2 and J is TRBJ2-7; with no DNA, the TCRdb D assignment of TRBD1 cannot be verified. The CDR3 totals 13 residues. Germline CDR1 is SGHAT and CDR2 is FQNNGV.

This sequence joins TRBV20-1 and TRBJ2-1. The CDR3 is made up of 14 amino acids. In germline, CDR1 is DFQATT, CDR2 SNEGSKA (reference sequence). The CDR3 here is CSALSGSAYNEQFF.

This chain connects TRBV20-1 to TRBJ2-2; no DNA is available, so the TRBD1 call from TCRdb remains unchecked. This CDR3 region has 14 residues. Germline-derived CDR1 and CDR2 are DFQATT and SNEGSKA (reference sequence). CDR3 region: CSARTGWVTGELFF.

The chain employs TRBV5-5 and TRBJ2-5. The CDR3 spans 13 residues. CDR1 and CDR2 (germline): SGHKS, YYEKEE (reference sequence). The CDR3 protein is CASSPRAGETQYF.